The rows below give T cell receptor beta chains drawn from one sample of a study of Graves' ophthalmopathy and Graves' hyperthyroidism. Via MiXCR, TCRdb re-called the multiplex PCR reads, giving one row per CDR3 protein. The sample lists 300,000 to 350,000 distinct CDR3 sequences; roughly a sixth were seen once. The specimen sequenced was peripheral blood. The origin of the receptors is an adult man with Graves' ophthalmopathy. Each CDR3 is given with its conserved first and last residue. The D gene is left open where the match is weak. A clone size is listed for some rows: how often the clone was seen (once, few, many), or a class if it is expanded.

J gene | V gene | D gene | clone size | CDR3 DNA | CDR3 protein
TRBJ1-3 | TRBV6-4 | . | many | TGTGCCAGCAGTGCCCGTGGGGCACGTGCTGGAAACACCATATATTTT | CASSARGARAGNTIYF
TRBJ2-7 | TRBV28 | . | . | TGTGCCAGCAGTCCCTGGGGAGGCGACTACGAGCAGTACTTC | CASSPWGGDYEQYF
TRBJ2-7 | TRBV15 | TRBD1 | many | TGTGCCACCAGCAGGAGGACAGGGGGTACCTACGAGCAGTACTTC | CATSRRTGGTYEQYF
TRBJ2-5 | TRBV24-1 | . | many | TGTGCCACCAGTGATTCTAGCCCAGAGGGAGTAGAGACCCAGTACTTC | CATSDSSPEGVETQYF
TRBJ1-2 | TRBV6-5 | . | many | TGTGCCAGCAGTCCTCAGGCTGACTATGGCTACACCTTC | CASSPQADYGYTF
TRBJ1-5 | TRBV6-5 | . | many | TGTGCCAGCAGTTACGAGGTCAGGCTCTATAGCAATCAGCCCCAGCATTTT | CASSYEVRLYSNQPQHF
TRBJ1-1 | TRBV7-2 | . | many | TGTGCCAGCAGCTCAAGCGGAAAAACCCGGATGAACACTGAAGCTTTCTTT | CASSSSGKTRMNTEAFF
TRBJ1-2 | TRBV20-1 | . | many | TGCAGTGCTAGCCAGACAGTCCTCTACTATGGCTACACCTTC | CSASQTVLYYGYTF
TRBJ2-5 | TRBV11-2 | TRBD2 | many | TGTGCCAGCAGCTTAATCTCGGCGGGCGGGGGGACCCAAGAGACCCAGTACTTC | CASSLISAGGGTQETQYF
TRBJ1-5 | TRBV18 | . | . | TGTGCCAGCTCAATACAGGGCGATCAGCCCCAGCATTTT | CASSIQGDQPQHF
TRBJ2-7 | TRBV28 | TRBD1 | . | TGTGCCAGCAGTCCCGGACAGGGAGCGGCCTACGAGCAGTACTTC | CASSPGQGAAYEQYF
TRBJ2-7 | TRBV15 | TRBD2 | many | TGTGCCACCAGCAGAGCAAAGGGCGGCGGGGGATACGAGCAGTACTTC | CATSRAKGGGGYEQYF
TRBJ1-1 | TRBV6-1 | . | . | TGTGCCAGCAGTGAACGCGGGGGATTGGGCACTGAAGCTTTCTTT | CASSERGGLGTEAFF
TRBJ1-2 | TRBV27 | TRBD1 | many | TGTGCCAGCAGGACAGGGGGTCTCTACACCTTC | CASRTGGLYTF
TRBJ2-5 | TRBV9 | TRBD1 | many | TGTGCCAGCAGCGGAAGGACAGGGTACGAGACCCAGTACTTC | CASSGRTGYETQYF
TRBJ2-2 | TRBV12-5 | TRBD1 | many | TGTGCTAGTGGTTTTTGGACAGGGGGTTCCGGGGAGCTGTTTTTT | CASGFWTGGSGELFF
TRBJ1-5 | TRBV19 | . | many | TGTGCCAGTAGTGGATACGGGGGTCAGCCCCAGCATTTT | CASSGYGGQPQHF
TRBJ2-2 | TRBV19 | TRBD2 | many | TGTGCCAGTAGAGTGAGCGCGGGAGGGATCACCGGGGAGCTGTTTTTT | CASRVSAGGITGELFF
TRBJ2-7 | TRBV6-1 | TRBD1 | . | TGTGCCAGCAATAGACAGGGGTCGTACGAGCAGTACTTC | CASNRQGSYEQYF
TRBJ1-6 | TRBV27 | . | many | TGTGCCAGCAGTCCGCGGACAGCAGATAATTCACCCCTCCACTTT | CASSPRTADNSPLHF
TRBJ1-2 | TRBV20-1 | TRBD1 | many | TGCAGTGCGCCGACAGGGGGGGGCTACACCTTC | CSAPTGGGYTF
TRBJ1-2 | TRBV6-1 | . | many | TGTGCCAGCAGCCAACTCCAGGGGTCTCTTAGCTACACCTTC | CASSQLQGSLSYTF